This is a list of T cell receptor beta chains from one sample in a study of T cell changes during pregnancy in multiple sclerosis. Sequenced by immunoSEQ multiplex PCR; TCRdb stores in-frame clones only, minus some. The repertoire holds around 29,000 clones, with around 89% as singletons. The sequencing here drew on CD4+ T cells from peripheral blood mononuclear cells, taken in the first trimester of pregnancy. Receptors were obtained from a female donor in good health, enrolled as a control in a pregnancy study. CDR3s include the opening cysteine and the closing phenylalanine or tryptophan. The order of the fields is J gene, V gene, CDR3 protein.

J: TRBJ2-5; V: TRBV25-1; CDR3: CASSEPQAGVRETQYF
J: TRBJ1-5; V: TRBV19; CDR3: CASTSQEEMGQPQHF
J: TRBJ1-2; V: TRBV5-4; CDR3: CASSSVRGQGNSRGYTF
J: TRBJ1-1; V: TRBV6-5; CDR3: CASSYWARQNTEAFF
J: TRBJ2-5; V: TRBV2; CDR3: CASSDRAGRGETQYF
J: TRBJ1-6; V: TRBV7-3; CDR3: CASSPRGVRSSPLHF
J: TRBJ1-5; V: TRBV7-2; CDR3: CASSLSGGRSNQPQHF
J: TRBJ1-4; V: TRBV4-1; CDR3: CASNLAWGLTGGGNEKLFF
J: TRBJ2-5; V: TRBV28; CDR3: CASSDRGQRQETQYF
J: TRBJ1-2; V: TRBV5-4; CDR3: CASSLAGTGFYGYTF
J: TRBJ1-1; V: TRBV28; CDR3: CASSLGRGRWAFF
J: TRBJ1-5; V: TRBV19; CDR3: CASRNRGLGRSNQPQHF
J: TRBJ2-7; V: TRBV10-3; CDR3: CAISGTVSSYEQYF
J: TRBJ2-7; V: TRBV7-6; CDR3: CASSPLDSDEQYF
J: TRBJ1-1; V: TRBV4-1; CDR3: CASSQTVNTEAFF
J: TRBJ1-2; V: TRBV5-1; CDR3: CASSLAGGNYGYTF
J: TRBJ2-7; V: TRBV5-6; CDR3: CASSSGTSGYEQYF
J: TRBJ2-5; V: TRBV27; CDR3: CASRASGGRETQYF
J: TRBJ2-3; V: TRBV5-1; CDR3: CASSLRPGLTDTQYF
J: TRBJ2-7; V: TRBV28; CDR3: CASSLSGTGGHEQYF
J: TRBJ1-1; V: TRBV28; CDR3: CASRRPDRDTEAFF
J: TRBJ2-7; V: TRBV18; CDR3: CASSPPGQVNYEQYF
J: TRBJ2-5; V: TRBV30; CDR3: CAWSWTGADKETQYF
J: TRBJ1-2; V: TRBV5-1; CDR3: CASSSEPGQIGSTF
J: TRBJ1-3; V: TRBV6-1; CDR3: CASSLDRASGNTIYF
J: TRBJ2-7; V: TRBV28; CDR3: CASSLGPGSSYEQYF
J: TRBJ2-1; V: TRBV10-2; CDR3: CASSWGQEASEQFF
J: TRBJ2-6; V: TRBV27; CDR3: CASSSSGTGAGANVLTF
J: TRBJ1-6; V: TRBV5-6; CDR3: CASSPDGAYNSPLHF
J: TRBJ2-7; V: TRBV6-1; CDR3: CATWTGDSYEQYF
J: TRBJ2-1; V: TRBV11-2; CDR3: CASSLEKGLAANEQFF
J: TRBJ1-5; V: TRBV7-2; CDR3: CASSLVGHQPQHF
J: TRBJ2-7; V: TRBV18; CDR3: CASSPDSYEQYF
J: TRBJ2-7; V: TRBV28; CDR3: CASSRTASSYEQYF
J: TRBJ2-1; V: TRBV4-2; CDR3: CASSPSGELFNEQFF
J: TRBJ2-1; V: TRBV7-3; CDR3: CASSLSVADEQFF
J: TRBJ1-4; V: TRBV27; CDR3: CASSHPGVLNEKLFF
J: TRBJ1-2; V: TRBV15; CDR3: CATSRGAARYGYTF
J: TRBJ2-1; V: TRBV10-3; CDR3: CAISSGTFSYNEQFF
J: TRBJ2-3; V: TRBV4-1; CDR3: CASSLIVRGGLDTDTQYF
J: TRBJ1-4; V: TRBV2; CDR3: CASSGSRGWEKLFF
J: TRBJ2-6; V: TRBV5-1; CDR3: CASSLGSNSGANVLTF
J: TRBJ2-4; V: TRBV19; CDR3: CASSLMGLAKNIQYF
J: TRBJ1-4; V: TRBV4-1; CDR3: CASSPLQGDSSEKLFF